This T cell receptor beta chain was sequenced for a study of spatial heterogeneity in lung cancer. General observations from the study: Higher tumor mutation counts went along with higher counts of expanded intratumoral alpha and beta TCRs.

This clonotype counts as large (0.1 to 1%). Its cognate antigen is unknown. The time point here: sample taken at primary tumor resection. Via MiXCR, TCRdb re-called the 5' RACE reads, giving one row per CDR3 protein. The sample includes about 2,200 distinct CDR3 sequences, approximately 11% of them seen just once. CDR3 length equals 14 residues. Germline loops: CDR1 SGHAT, CDR2 FQNNGV. Trimming took 3 bases from V and 8 from J, leaving 16 bases between them. This rearrangement joins TRBV11-2 to TRBJ1-2, with D unresolved. The sample consisted of lung tumor tissue, taken at surgery. This clonotype was sampled from a female donor with early-stage non-small cell lung cancer. CDR3 DNA sequence: TGTGCCAGCAGCTTGGGAAGCCAAAGGCGCGGCTACACCTTC. Protein product: CASSLGSQRRGYTF.